The 26 T cell receptor beta chains given below trace back to one sample, sequenced in a study of patients and donors after allogeneic stem cell transplantation. From the RT-PCR reads, TCRdb called clonotypes with MiXCR, one entry per CDR3 protein. The data contain 150,000 to 250,000 distinct CDR3 sequences, 41% of them seen just once; the ten biggest clones take up less than 40%. Sequenced material: blood, either unsorted or a sorted T cell fraction (not recorded which). These receptors originate from a human donor who was either an allogeneic HSCT recipient or a stem cell or donor lymphocyte infusion donor (not recorded which). It is not recorded whose cells these are; they may come from a transplant donor.

The chain employs TRBV11-2 and TRBJ2-5, with D possibly being TRBD1 (5 bases). The CDR3 loop spans 13 amino acids. In germline, CDR1 is SGHAT, CDR2 FQNNGV. V lost 1 base and J 7 bases, leaving 10 bases between the germline ends. CDR3 in DNA: TGTGCCAGCAGCTTAGCGCCCCAGGGGACCCAGTACTTC. Translated: CASSLAPQGTQYF.

The chain carries TRBV28 and TRBJ2-3; D not certain. V was pared by 6 bases and J by 3 bases, with 4 bases between. The CDR3 has 11 residues. Germline loops: CDR1 MDHEN, CDR2 SYDVKM. In nucleotides, the CDR3 is TGTGCCAGCAGGGCTACAGATACGCAGTATTTT. Its protein product is CASRATDTQYF.

The rearrangement links TRBV2 to TRBJ2-7, with D possibly matching TRBD2 (6 bases). The CDR3 length is 14 residues. Germline V CDR1 and CDR2: SNHLY, FYNNEI. Between the trimmed V and J ends, which lost 5 bases and 4 bases, there was a span of 15 bases. DNA of the CDR3: TGTGCCAGCAGTCCCGGGACTGGTATGTACGAGCAGTACTTC. This encodes CASSPGTGMYEQYF.

V usage is TRBV6-1 and J usage is TRBJ1-5, with D unclear. The V gene lost 4 bases and the J gene lost 0 bases, with 10 bases spanning the gap. This CDR3 spans 15 amino acids. Per germline, CDR1 MNHNS and CDR2 SASEGT. The CDR3 coding sequence is TGTGCCAGCAGTGCGGGCGCAAATAGCAATCAGCCCCAGCATTTT. The encoded protein is CASSAGANSNQPQHF.

This clonotype is classed as large (0.1 to 1%). The rearrangement links TRBV20-1 to TRBJ2-1; the D is unclear. The germline gives CDR1 DFQATT, CDR2 SNEGSKA (reference sequence). This CDR3 has 13 amino acids. Trimming shortened V by 6 bases and J by 9 bases, and 18 bases separated the two germline ends. In DNA form, the CDR3 reads TGCAGTGCCCGTCCGCCTGGCCGCGGTGAGCAGTTCTTC. It is translated as CSARPPGRGEQFF.

This clonotype was detected only a few times. This CDR3 is CASTRGDSLRFPYGYTF. CDR3 sequence (DNA): TGTGCCAGCACCCGAGGGGACAGCCTAAGGTTCCCGTATGGCTACACCTTC. V gene TRBV27 combines with J gene TRBJ1-2; 7 bases line up with TRBD1. J gave up 5 bases and V 7 bases, and 19 bases lay outside the gene matches. This CDR3 has 17 residues. Germline-derived CDR1 and CDR2 are MNHEY and SMNVEV (reference sequence).

J is TRBJ2-1 and V is TRBV6-6; D is possibly TRBD2 (5 bases). The CDR3 is 14 residues long. V lost 5 bases to trimming and J lost 2 bases, with 10 bases between them. Germline CDR1 and CDR2: MNHNY and SVGAGI (reference sequence). In DNA form, the CDR3 reads TGTGCCAGCAGTGATAGCGAAGCCTACAATGAGCAGTTCTTC. This codes for CASSDSEAYNEQFF.

This clonotype was seen only once. This rearrangement joins TRBV3-1 to TRBJ2-7; TRBD2 matches 8 bases. CDR1 and CDR2 from the germline V gene are LGHDT and YNNKEL (reference sequence). This CDR3 has 15 amino acids. Trimming took 4 bases from V and 2 from J; bases not matched to a gene: 7. The CDR3 is CASSPPGGPTYEQYF. CDR3 bases: TGTGCCAGCAGCCCTCCGGGAGGGCCCACCTACGAGCAGTACTTC.

The rearrangement uses TRBV27 and TRBJ2-7, with TRBD2 as a possible D gene (6 bases). Trimming pared 2 bases from V and 2 bases from J, leaving 10 bases between. CDR1 is MNHEY and CDR2 is SMNVEV in the germline V gene (reference sequence). CDR3 size: 14 residues. CDR3 DNA: TGTGCCAGCAGTTTAGCGGGATTTGCCTACGAGCAGTACTTC. Translation gives CASSLAGFAYEQYF.

The chain is built from TRBV24-1 and TRBJ2-2; D remains ambiguous. Trimming removed 6 bases at V and 1 base at J, with 5 bases between. CDR3 length: 13 residues. CDR1 is KGHDR, CDR2 SFDVKD, per germline. CDR3 DNA: TGTGCCACCAGTAACGGGAACACCGGGGAGCTGTTTTTT. As protein: CATSNGNTGELFF.

This clonotype was counted a few times. The chain links TRBV7-2 to TRBJ1-1, with D uncertain. The V end was cut by 7 bases, the J end by 0 bases, with 12 bases between. CDR1 and CDR2 (germline): SGHTA, FQGNSA. This CDR3 comprises 14 residues. The CDR3 DNA reads TGTGCCAGCACCCGCGGAGGCCTGAACACTGAAGCTTTCTTT. Its protein is CASTRGGLNTEAFF.

The J gene is TRBJ2-2, the V gene TRBV5-1; 10 bases line up with TRBD2. The CDR3 has 16 residues. Germline V gives CDR1 SGHRS, CDR2 YFSETQ. V was pared by 3 bases and J by 1 base, with 3 bases of the junction left unmatched. CDR3 DNA: TGCGCCAGCAGCTACCGACTAGCGGGGAACACCGGGGAGCTGTTTTTT. This encodes CASSYRLAGNTGELFF.

This clonotype was counted between two and nine times. This chain links TRBV24-1 with TRBJ1-1; D call uncertain. This CDR3 contains 15 residues. CDR1 is KGHDR and CDR2 is SFDVKD in the germline V gene. With 2 bases removed from V and 2 bases from J, the gap between germline ends came to 11 bases. The CDR3 DNA is TGTGCCACCAGTGATTCGATCGGACCAAACACTGAAGCTTTCTTT. Translation gives CATSDSIGPNTEAFF.

This chain uses TRBV24-1 with TRBJ1-1, with D tentatively TRBD1 (6 bases). V was trimmed by 11 bases and J by 0 bases, leaving 15 bases between them. This CDR3 has 14 residues. In germline, CDR1 is KGHDR, CDR2 SFDVKD. CDR3: CANRTDSLNTEAFF. CDR3 nucleotide sequence: TGTGCCAACAGGACAGACTCCTTGAACACTGAAGCTTTCTTT.

The rearrangement joins TRBV12-3 or TRBV12-4 to TRBJ1-1; D uncertain. This CDR3 has 16 residues. Trimming removed 3 bases at V and 6 bases at J, with 20 bases between. The CDR3 is CASSFSEGLAGAEAFF. The CDR3 DNA reads as TGTGCCAGCAGTTTTTCGGAAGGCCTAGCGGGCGCTGAAGCTTTCTTT.

The chain has TRBV25-1 and TRBJ1-1, with a weak D call TRBD1 (6 bases). Germline lookup yields CDR1 MGHDK and CDR2 SYGVNS. V was cut by 4 bases and J by 2 bases, with 11 bases left in between. There are 14 residues in the CDR3. CDR3 sequence: CASSVPGANTEAFF. The CDR3 DNA is TGTGCCAGCAGTGTTCCGGGGGCAAACACTGAAGCTTTCTTT.

This clonotype has a handful of counts. The rearrangement uses TRBV4-2 and TRBJ2-7, with D possibly matching TRBD2 (5 bases). The CDR3 sequence is 16 residues long. In germline, CDR1 is LGHNA, CDR2 YNFKEQ. The V gene lost 1 base and the J gene lost 3 bases, with 16 bases spanning the gap. CDR3 DNA sequence: TGTGCCAGCAGCCAAGTTGTTGGCGGGCCTGGCTACGAGCAGTACTTC. Protein product: CASSQVVGGPGYEQYF.

V usage is TRBV2 and J usage is TRBJ2-2; possibly TRBD2 for D (5 bases). Trimming took off 1 base at V and 0 bases at J, with 9 bases between the two ends. CDR1 SNHLY and CDR2 FYNNEI come from the germline V gene. The CDR3 loop spans 16 amino acids. The CDR3 loop reads CASSEVISANTGELFF. The CDR3 coding sequence is TGTGCCAGCAGTGAAGTTATTAGCGCGAACACCGGGGAGCTGTTTTTT.

V usage is TRBV6-5 and J usage is TRBJ2-2; possibly TRBD2 for D (6 bases). Trimming removed 6 bases at V and 1 base at J, with 9 bases between. The CDR3 loop spans 14 amino acids. Germline-derived CDR1 and CDR2 are MNHEY and SVGAGI. The CDR3 DNA follows: TGTGCCAGCAGGGGGACTGTGAACACCGGGGAGCTGTTTTTT. Amino acid sequence: CASRGTVNTGELFF.

The table lists this clonotype with a few counts. The chain employs TRBV5-1 and TRBJ1-1; D remains ambiguous. The CDR3 extends over 12 amino acids. V was shortened by 0 bases and J by 7 bases, with 7 bases between the two germline ends. CDR1 and CDR2 from the germline V gene are SGHRS and YFSETQ. This CDR3 is CASSLGAGEAFF. CDR3 coding DNA: TGCGCCAGCAGCTTGGGCGCAGGTGAAGCTTTCTTT.

This chain joins TRBV21-1 and TRBJ2-7; the DNA was not used to check the table's D call, TRBD2. TRBV21-1 is labeled a pseudogene. The length of the CDR3 is 14 residues. CDR3 region: CATFPSGLSYEQYF. In nucleotides, the CDR3 is TGTGCCACCTTCCCTAGCGGGCTCTCCTACGAGCAGTACTTC.

This clonotype has a handful of counts. CDR3 sequence reads: CASSPDRERAFF. For the CDR3, the DNA is TGTGCCAGCTCACCGGACAGGGAAAGGGCTTTCTTT. The genes are TRBV18 and TRBJ1-1; 8 nucleotides line up with TRBD1. CDR3 length: 12 residues. V trimming: 3 bases; J trimming: 11 bases; junction bases outside the gene matches: 5. Germline V gene data show CDR1 as KGHSH and CDR2 as LQKENI.

The DNA for the CDR3 is TGTGCCAGCAACCCCGGGACAGGGAACACCGGGGAGCTGTTTTTT. It yields the protein CASNPGTGNTGELFF. V gene TRBV2 combines with J gene TRBJ2-2, with 8 bases fitting TRBD1. The length of the CDR3 is 15 residues. Germline assignment: CDR1 SNHLY and CDR2 FYNNEI. V gave up 7 bases and J gave up 1 base; unmatched junction bases: 5.

The chain couples TRBV6-5 to TRBJ1-2; TRBD1 matches 10 bases. With V trimmed by 5 bases and J by 6 bases, 6 bases remained unmatched. CDR1 and CDR2 (germline): MNHEY, SVGAGI. The length of the CDR3 is 14 residues. The CDR3 loop is CASSAAGQGNGYTF. CDR3 coding DNA: TGTGCCAGCAGTGCCGCGGGACAGGGGAATGGCTACACCTTC.

V usage is TRBV5-1 and J usage is TRBJ2-2, with 10 bases identical to TRBD1. The CDR3 totals 15 residues. Trimming cost V 2 bases and J 5 bases; bases outside gene matches: 3. The V gene's germline CDR1 is SGHRS and CDR2 YFSETQ. CDR3: CASSFRQGATGELFF. The CDR3 DNA is TGCGCCAGCAGCTTCCGACAGGGGGCAACCGGGGAGCTGTTTTTT.

This sequence joins TRBV3-1 and TRBJ1-4; D uncertain. CDR1 LGHDT and CDR2 YNNKEL come from the germline V gene (reference sequence). Trimming removed 3 bases from V and 7 bases from J, with 18 bases in between. This CDR3 has 16 residues. For the CDR3, the DNA is TGTGCCAGCAGCCATGGTCAAATCGGAGGTGGTGAAAAACTGTTTTTT. The encoded protein is CASSHGQIGGGEKLFF.